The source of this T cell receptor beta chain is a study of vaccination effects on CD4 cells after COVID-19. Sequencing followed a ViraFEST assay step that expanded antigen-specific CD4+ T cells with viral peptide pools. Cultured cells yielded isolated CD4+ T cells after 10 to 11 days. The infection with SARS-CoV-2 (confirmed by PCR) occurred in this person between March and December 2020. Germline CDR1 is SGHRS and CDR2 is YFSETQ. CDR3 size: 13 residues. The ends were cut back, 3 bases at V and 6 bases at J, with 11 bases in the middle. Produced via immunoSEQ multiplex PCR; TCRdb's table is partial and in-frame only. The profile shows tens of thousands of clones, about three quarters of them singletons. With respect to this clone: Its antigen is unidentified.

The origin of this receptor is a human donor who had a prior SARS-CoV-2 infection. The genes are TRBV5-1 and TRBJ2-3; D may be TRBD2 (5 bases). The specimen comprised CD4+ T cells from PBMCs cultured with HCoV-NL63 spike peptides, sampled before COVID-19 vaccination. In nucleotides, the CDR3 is TGCGCCAGCAGCTCGCGGGCCAGCGATACGCAGTATTTT. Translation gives CASSSRASDTQYF.